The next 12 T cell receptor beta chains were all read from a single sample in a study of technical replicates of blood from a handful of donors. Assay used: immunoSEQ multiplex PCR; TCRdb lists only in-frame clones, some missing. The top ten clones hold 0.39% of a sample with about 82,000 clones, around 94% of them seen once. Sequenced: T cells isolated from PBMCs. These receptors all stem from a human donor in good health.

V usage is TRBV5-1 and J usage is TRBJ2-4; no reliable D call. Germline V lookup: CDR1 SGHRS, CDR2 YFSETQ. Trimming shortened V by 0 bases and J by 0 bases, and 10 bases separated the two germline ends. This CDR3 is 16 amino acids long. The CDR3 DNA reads TGCGCCAGCAGCTTGGGGTTAGTGGTAGCCAAAAACATTCAGTACTTC. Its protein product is CASSLGLVVAKNIQYF.

The CDR3 spells CASSEGGIPYNEQFF. The CDR3, as DNA: TGTGCCAGCAGTGAGGGCGGGATCCCCTACAATGAGCAGTTCTTC. The gene calls are TRBV2 and TRBJ2-1; possibly TRBD2 for D (6 bases). With 3 bases removed from V and 2 bases from J, the gap between germline ends came to 11 bases. The germline V gene encodes CDR1 SNHLY and CDR2 FYNNEI. This CDR3 is 15 amino acids long.

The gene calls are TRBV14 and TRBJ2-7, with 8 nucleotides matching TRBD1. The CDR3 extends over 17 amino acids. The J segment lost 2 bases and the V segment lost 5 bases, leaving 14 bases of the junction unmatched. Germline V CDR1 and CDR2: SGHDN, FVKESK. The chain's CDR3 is CASSAFSRDRTAYEQYF. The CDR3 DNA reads TGTGCCAGCAGCGCTTTCTCGCGGGACAGGACCGCCTACGAGCAGTACTTC.

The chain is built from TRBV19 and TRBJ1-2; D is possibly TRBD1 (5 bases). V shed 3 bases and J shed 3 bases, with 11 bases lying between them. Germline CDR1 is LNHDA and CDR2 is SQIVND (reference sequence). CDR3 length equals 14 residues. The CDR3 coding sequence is TGTGCCAGTAGTATGGGGCGGAGGGACTATGGCTACACCTTC. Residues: CASSMGRRDYGYTF.

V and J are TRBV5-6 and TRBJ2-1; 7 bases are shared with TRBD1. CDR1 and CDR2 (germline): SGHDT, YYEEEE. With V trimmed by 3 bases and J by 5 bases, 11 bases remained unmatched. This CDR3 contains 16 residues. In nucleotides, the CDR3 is TGTGCCAGCAGCTATTCCTACAGGGGAGAGGACAATGAGCAGTTCTTC. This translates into CASSYSYRGEDNEQFF.

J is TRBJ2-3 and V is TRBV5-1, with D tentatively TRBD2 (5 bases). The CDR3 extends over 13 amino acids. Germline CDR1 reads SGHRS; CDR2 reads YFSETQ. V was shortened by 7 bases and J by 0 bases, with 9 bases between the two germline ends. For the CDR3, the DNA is TGCGCCAGCCAACGCGGGAGCACAGATACGCAGTATTTT. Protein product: CASQRGSTDTQYF.

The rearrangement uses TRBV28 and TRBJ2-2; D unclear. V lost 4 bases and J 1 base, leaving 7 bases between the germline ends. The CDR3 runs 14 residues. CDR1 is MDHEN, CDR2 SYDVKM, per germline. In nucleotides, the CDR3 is TGTGCCAGCAGTTCTCAGATGAACACCGGGGAGCTGTTTTTT. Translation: CASSSQMNTGELFF.

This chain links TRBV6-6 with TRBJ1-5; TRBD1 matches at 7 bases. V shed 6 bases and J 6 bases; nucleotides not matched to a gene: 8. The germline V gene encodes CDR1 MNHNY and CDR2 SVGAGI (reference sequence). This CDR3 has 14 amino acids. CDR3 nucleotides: TGTGCCAGCAGCCGTGACAGGGCCGGTCAGCCCCAGCATTTT. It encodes CASSRDRAGQPQHF.

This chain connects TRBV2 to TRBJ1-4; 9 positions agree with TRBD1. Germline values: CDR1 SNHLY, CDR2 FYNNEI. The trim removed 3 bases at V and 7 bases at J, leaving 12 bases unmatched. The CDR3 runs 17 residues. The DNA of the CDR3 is TGTGCCAGCAGTGAGGAGTGGGTGGGACAGGGAGGTGAAAAACTGTTTTTT. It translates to CASSEEWVGQGGEKLFF.

The CDR3 spells CASRRQGITGELFF. CDR3 nucleotide sequence: TGTGCCAGCAGAAGACAGGGAATCACCGGGGAGCTGTTTTTT. J is TRBJ2-2 and V is TRBV27, with 7 positions matching TRBD1. The germline gives CDR1 MNHEY, CDR2 SMNVEV (reference sequence). CDR3 length: 14 residues. V shed 6 bases, J shed 4 bases, and the junction held 5 bases outside the gene matches.

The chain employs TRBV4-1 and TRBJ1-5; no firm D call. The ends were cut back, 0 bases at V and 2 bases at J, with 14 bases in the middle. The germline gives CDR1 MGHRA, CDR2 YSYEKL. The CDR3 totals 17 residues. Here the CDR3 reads CASSQDLGFRGNQPQHF. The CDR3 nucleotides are TGCGCCAGCAGCCAAGATCTGGGTTTCCGGGGCAATCAGCCCCAGCATTTT.

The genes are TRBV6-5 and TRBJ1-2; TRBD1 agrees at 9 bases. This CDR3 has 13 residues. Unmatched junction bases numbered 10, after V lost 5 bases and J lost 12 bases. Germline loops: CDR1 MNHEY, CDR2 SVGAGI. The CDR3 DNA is TGTGCCAGCAGTCGAAGTCGGACAGGGGCCGACACCTTC. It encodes CASSRSRTGADTF.